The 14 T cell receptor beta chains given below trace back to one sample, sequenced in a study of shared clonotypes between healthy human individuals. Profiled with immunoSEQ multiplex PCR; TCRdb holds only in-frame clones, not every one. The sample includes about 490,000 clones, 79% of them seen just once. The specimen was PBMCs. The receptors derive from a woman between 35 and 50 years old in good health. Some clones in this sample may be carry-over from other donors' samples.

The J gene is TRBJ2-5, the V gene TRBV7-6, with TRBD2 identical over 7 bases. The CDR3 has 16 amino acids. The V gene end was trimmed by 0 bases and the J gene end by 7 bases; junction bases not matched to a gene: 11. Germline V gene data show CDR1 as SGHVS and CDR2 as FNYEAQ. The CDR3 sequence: CASSLARQGGVGTQYF. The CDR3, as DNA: TGTGCCAGCAGCTTAGCGCGGCAGGGAGGGGTGGGGACCCAGTACTTC.

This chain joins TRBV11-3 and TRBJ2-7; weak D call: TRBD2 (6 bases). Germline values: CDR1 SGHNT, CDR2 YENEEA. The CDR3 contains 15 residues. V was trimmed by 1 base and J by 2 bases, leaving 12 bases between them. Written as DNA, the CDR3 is TGTGCCAGCAGCTTAGGAAGTCCGGGGGCCTACGAGCAGTACTTC. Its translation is CASSLGSPGAYEQYF.

This CDR3 is CASSRGLAGGPHEQFF. The CDR3 DNA reads TGTGCCAGCAGCCGCGGACTAGCGGGAGGGCCCCATGAGCAGTTCTTC. The chain combines TRBV5-4 with TRBJ2-1; 15 bases agree with TRBD2. The CDR3 has 16 residues. Per the germline V gene, CDR1 is SGHNT and CDR2 is YYREEE (reference sequence). The V and J ends lost 4 bases and 8 bases, in that order; junction bases with no gene match: 7.

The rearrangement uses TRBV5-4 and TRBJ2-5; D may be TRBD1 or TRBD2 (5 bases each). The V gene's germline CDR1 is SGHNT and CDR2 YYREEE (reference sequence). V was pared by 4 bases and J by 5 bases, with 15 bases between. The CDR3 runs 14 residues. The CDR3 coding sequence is TGTGCCAGCAGCCCTCCGGGGCCCGGGGAGACCCAGTACTTC. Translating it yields CASSPPGPGETQYF. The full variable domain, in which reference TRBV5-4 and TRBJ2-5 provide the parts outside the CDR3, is ETGVTQSPTHLIKTRGQQVTLRCSSQSGHNTVSWYQQALGQGPQFIFQYYREEENGRGNFPPRFSGLQFPNYSSELNVNALELDDSALYLCASSPPGPGETQYFGPGTRLLVL.

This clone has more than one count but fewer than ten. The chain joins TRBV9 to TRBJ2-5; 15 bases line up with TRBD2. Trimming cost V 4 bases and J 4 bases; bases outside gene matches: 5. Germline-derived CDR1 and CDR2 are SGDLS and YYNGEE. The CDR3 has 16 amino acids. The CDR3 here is CASSPGLAGGLETQYF. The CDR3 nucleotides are TGTGCCAGCAGCCCGGGACTAGCGGGAGGATTAGAGACCCAGTACTTC.

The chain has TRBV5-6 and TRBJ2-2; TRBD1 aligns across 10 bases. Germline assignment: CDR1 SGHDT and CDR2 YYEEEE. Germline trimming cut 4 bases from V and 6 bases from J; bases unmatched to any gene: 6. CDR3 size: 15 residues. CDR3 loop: CASSARTGGSGELFF. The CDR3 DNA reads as TGTGCCAGCAGCGCCAGGACAGGGGGATCCGGGGAGCTGTTTTTT.

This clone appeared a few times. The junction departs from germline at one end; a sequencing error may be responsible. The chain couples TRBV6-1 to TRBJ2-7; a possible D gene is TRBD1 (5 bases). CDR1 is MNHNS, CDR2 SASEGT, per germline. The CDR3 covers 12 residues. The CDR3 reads CARSAQGYEQYF. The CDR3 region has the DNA TGTGCCAGAAGTGCCCAGGGCTACGAGCAGTACTTC.

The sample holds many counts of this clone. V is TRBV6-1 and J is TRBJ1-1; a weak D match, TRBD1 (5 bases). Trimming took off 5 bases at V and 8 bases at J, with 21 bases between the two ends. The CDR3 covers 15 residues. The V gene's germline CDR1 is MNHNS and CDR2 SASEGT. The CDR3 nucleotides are TGTGCCAGCAGTCCCTGGAACCCCAGGGAACGCGAAGCTTTCTTT. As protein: CASSPWNPREREAFF.

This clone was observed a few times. The CDR3 sequence: CASSPQGNVQYF. The DNA of the CDR3 is TGCGCCAGCAGTCCCCAGGGGAATGTGCAGTACTTC. The chain employs TRBV5-1 and TRBJ2-7; weak D call: TRBD1 (6 bases). Per germline, CDR1 SGHRS and CDR2 YFSETQ. This CDR3 has 12 residues. V lost 5 bases to trimming and J lost 9 bases, with 15 bases between them.

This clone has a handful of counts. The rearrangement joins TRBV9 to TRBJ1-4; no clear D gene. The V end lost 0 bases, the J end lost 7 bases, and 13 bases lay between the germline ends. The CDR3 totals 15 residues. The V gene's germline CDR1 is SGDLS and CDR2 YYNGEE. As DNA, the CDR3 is TGTGCCAGCAGCGTAGGACCCCAGTCGGGTGAAAAACTGTTTTTT. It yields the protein CASSVGPQSGEKLFF.

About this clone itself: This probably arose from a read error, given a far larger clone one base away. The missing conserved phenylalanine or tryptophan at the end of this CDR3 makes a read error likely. The CDR3 bases are TGTGCCAGCAGCCGTGGACAGGGGGCTGAAGCTTTCTCT. Its translation: CASSRGQGAEAFS. This sequence joins TRBV7-2 and TRBJ1-1; TRBD1 agrees at 10 bases. Germline V gene sequence: CDR1 SGHTA, CDR2 FQGNSA. J was trimmed by 6 bases and V by 5 bases; bases with no gene match: 3. The CDR3 totals 13 residues.

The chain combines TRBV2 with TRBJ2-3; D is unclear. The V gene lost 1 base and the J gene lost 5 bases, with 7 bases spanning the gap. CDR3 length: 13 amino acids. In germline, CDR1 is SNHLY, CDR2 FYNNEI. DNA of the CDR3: TGTGCCAGCAGTGAAGAGAATAGAGATACGCAGTATTTT. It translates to CASSEENRDTQYF.

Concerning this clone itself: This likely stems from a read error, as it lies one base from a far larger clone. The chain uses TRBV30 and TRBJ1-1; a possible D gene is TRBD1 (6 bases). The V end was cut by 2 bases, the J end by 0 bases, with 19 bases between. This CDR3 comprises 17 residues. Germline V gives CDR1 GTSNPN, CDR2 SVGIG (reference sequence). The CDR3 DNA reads TGTGCCTGGAGTCCCCCAGGGGCCAACTTCATGAACACTGAAGCTTTCTTT. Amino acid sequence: CAWSPPGANFMNTEAFF.

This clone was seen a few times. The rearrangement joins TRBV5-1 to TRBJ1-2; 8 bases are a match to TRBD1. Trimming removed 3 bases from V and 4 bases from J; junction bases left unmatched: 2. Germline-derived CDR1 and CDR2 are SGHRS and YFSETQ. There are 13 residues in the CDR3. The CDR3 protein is CASSSGQGYGYTF. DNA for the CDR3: TGCGCCAGCAGCTCTGGACAGGGCTATGGCTACACCTTC.